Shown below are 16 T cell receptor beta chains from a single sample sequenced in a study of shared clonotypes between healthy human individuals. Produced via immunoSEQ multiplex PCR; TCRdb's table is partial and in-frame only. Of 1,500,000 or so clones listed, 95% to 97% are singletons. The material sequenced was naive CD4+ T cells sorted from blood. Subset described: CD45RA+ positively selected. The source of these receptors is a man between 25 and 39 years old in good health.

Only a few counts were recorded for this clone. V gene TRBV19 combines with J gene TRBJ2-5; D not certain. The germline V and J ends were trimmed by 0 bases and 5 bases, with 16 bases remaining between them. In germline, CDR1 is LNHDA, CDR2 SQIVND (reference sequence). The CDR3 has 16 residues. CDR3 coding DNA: TGTGCCAGTAGTATAGACGCCAACATAAACGGGGAGACCCAGTACTTC. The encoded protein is CASSIDANINGETQYF.

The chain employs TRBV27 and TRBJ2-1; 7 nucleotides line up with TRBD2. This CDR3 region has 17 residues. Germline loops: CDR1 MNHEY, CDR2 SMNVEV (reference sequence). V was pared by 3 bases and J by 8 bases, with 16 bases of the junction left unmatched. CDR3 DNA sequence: TGTGCCAGCAGTTTCTTCTCCCGTCCCAAAGCGGGGTATGAGCAGTTCTTC. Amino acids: CASSFFSRPKAGYEQFF.

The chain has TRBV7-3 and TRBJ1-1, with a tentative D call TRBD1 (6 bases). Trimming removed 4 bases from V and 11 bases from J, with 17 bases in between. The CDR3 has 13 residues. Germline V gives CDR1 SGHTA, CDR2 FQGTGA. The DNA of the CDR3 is TGTGCCAGCAGCTCCAATTCCGGGGGCTTGGCTTTCTTT. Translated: CASSSNSGGLAFF.

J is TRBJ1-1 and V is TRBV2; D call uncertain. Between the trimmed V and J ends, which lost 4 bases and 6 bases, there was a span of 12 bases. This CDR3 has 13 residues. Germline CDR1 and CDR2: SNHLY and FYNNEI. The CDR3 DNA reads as TGTGCCAGCAGTGGCGGGAGGTCCGCTGAAGCTTTCTTT. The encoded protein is CASSGGRSAEAFF.

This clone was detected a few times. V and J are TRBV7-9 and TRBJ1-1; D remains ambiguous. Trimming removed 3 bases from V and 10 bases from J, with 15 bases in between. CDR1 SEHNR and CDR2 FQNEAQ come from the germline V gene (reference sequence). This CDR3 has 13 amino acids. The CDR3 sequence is CASSLFGEDLAFF. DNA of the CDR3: TGTGCCAGCAGCTTGTTCGGAGAGGATTTAGCTTTCTTT.

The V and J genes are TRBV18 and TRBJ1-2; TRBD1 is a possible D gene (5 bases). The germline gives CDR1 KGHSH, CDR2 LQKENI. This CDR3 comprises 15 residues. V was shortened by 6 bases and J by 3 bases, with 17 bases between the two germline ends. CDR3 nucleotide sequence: TGTGCCAGCTCGCAAAAATTTCAGGGAGACTATGGCTACACCTTC. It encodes CASSQKFQGDYGYTF.

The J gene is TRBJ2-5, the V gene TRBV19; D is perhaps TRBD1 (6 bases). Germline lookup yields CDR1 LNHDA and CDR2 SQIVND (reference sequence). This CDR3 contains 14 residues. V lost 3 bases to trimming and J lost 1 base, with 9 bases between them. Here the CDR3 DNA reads TGTGCCAGTAGTATTAAAGGGGGCCAAGAGACCCAGTACTTC. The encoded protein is CASSIKGGQETQYF.

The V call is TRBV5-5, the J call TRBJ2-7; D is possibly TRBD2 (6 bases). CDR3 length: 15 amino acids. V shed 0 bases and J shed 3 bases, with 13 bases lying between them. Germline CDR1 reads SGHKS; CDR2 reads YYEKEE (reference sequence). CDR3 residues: CASSLGRGGFYEQYF. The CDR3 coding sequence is TGTGCCAGCAGCTTGGGCCGGGGAGGATTCTACGAGCAGTACTTC. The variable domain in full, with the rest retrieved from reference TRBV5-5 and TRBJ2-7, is DAGVTQSPTHLIKTRGQQVTLRCSPISGHKSVSWYQQVLGQGPQFIFQYYEKEERGRGNFPDRFSARQFPNYSSELNVNALLLGDSALYLCASSLGRGGFYEQYFGPGTRLTVT.

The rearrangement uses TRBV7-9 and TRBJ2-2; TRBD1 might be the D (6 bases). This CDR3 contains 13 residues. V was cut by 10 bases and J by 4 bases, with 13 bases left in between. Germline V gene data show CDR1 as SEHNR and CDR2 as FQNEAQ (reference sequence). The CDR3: CAIEQGSTGELFF. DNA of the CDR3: TGTGCCATCGAACAGGGATCCACCGGGGAGCTGTTTTTT.

The CDR3 DNA follows: TGTGCCAGCCCCCTCCGGGGCGTAGAACTGTTTTTT. As protein: CASPLRGVELFF. J is TRBJ1-4 and V is TRBV11-3; possible D gene TRBD1, 5 bases. Germline-derived CDR1 and CDR2 are SGHNT and YENEEA. The V gene lost 8 bases and the J gene lost 12 bases, with 16 bases spanning the gap. This CDR3 spans 12 amino acids.

The CDR3 sequence: CASSELIGSLGNQPQHF. CDR3 bases: TGTGCCAGCAGTGAATTGATCGGTAGCCTCGGCAATCAGCCCCAGCATTTT. The gene calls are TRBV6-1 and TRBJ1-5; D not resolved. The CDR3 length is 17 residues. Germline-derived CDR1 and CDR2 are MNHNS and SASEGT. Trimming left V 2 bases short and J 2 bases short, with 16 bases between.

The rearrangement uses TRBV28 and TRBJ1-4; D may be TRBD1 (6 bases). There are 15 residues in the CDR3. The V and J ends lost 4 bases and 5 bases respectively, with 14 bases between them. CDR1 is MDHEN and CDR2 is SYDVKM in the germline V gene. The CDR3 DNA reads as TGTGCCAGCAGTTCCCAGACAGGCGCAAATGAAAAACTGTTTTTT. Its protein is CASSSQTGANEKLFF.

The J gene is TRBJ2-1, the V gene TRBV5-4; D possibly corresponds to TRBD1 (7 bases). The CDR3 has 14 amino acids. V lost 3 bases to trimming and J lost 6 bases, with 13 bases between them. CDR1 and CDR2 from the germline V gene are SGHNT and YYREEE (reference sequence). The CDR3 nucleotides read TGTGCCAGCAGCTCGGCCAGGGGGGTCAATGAGCAGTTCTTC. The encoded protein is CASSSARGVNEQFF.

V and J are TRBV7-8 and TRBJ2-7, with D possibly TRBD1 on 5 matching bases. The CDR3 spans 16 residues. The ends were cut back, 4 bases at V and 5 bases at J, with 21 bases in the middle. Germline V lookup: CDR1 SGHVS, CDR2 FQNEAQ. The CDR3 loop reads CASSSPRTPQGNEQYF. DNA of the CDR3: TGTGCCAGCAGCTCCCCGAGAACCCCGCAGGGTAACGAGCAGTACTTC.

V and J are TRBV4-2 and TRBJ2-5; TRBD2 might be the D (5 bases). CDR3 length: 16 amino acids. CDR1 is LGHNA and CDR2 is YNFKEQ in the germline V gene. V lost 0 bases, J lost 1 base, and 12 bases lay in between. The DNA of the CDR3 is TGTGCCAGCAGCCAAGATCTCTGGGAGCCCCAAGAGACCCAGTACTTC. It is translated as CASSQDLWEPQETQYF.

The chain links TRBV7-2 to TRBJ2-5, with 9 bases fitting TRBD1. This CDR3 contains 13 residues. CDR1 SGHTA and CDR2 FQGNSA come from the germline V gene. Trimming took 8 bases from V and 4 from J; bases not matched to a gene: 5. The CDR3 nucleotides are TGTGCCAGCCAGGGACAGGGTGGAGAGACCCAGTACTTC. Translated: CASQGQGGETQYF. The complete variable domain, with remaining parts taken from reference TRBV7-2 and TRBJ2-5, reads GAGVSQSPSNKVTEKGKDVELRCDPISGHTALYWYRQSLGQGLEFLIYFQGNSAPDKSGLPSDRFSAERTGGSVSTLTIQRTQQEDSAVYLCASQGQGGETQYFGPGTRLLVL.